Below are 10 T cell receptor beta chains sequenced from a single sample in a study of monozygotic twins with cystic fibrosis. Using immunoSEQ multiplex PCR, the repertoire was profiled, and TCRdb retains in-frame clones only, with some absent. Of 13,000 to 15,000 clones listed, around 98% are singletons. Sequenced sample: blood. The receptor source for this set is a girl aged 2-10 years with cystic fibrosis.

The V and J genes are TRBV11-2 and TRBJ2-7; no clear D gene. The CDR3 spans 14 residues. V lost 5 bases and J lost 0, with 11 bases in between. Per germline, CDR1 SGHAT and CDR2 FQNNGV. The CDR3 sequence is CASSRGRSSYEQYF. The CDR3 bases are TGTGCCAGCAGCCGAGGAAGGAGCTCCTACGAGCAGTACTTC.

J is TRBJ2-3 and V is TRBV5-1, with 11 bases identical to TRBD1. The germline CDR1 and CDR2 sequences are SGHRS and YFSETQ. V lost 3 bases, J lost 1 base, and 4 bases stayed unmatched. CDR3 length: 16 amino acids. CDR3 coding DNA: TGCGCCAGCAGCTGGACAGGGGGCGCCCGCACAGATACGCAGTATTTT. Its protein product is CASSWTGGARTDTQYF. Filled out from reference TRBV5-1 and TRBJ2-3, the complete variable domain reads KAGVTQTPRYLIKTRGQQVTLSCSPISGHRSVSWYQQTPGQGLQFLFEYFSETQRNKGNFPGRFSGRQFSNSRSEMNVSTLELGDSALYLCASSWTGGARTDTQYFGPGTRLTVL.

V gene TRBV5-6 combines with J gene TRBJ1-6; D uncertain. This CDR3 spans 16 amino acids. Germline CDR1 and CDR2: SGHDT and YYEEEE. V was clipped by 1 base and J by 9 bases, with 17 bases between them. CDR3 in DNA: TGTGCCAGCAGCTTGTATATCCAGGAGATGGGTTCACCCCTCCACTTT. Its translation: CASSLYIQEMGSPLHF.

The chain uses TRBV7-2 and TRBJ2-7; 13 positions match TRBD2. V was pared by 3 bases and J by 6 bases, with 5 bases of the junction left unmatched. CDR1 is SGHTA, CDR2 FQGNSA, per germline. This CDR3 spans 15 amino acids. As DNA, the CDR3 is TGTGCCAGCAGCTTGACTAGCGGGAGGATTCCCGAGCAGTACTTC. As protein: CASSLTSGRIPEQYF.

This CDR3 is CASSGWTRRGNEKLFF. The CDR3 DNA reads as TGTGCCAGCAGTGGCTGGACACGGAGGGGTAATGAAAAACTGTTTTTT. This chain uses TRBV6-6 with TRBJ1-4, with D tentatively TRBD1 (5 bases). The CDR3 consists of 16 residues. Germline V gene data show CDR1 as MNHNY and CDR2 as SVGAGI (reference sequence). V was clipped by 5 bases and J by 4 bases, with 17 bases between them.

In DNA form, the CDR3 reads TGTGCCAGCACAGGGGTCCTCAATCAGCCCCAGCATTTT. Protein product: CASTGVLNQPQHF. This chain connects TRBV6-1 to TRBJ1-5; a weak D match, TRBD1 (6 bases). V lost 7 bases and J lost 3, with 10 bases in between. In germline, CDR1 is MNHNS, CDR2 SASEGT. The CDR3 is 13 residues long.

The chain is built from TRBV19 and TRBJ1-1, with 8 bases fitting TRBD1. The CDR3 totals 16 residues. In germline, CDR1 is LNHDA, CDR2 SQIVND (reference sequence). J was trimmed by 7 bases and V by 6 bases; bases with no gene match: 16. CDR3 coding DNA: TGTGCCAGTAGGCGCACACCAGGACAGGGTAGGGATGAAGCTTTCTTT. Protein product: CASRRTPGQGRDEAFF.

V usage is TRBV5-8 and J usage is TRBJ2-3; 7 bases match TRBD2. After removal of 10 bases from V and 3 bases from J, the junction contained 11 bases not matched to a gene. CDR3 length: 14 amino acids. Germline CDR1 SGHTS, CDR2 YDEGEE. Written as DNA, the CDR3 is TGTGCCGGTAGAACCAGAGCGGGGACAGATACGCAGTATTTT. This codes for CAGRTRAGTDTQYF.

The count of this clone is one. This chain's CDR3 is CASSVTRNTEAFF. For the CDR3, the DNA is TGTGCCAGCAGCGTAACTCGAAACACTGAAGCTTTCTTT. The gene calls are TRBV9 and TRBJ1-1, with D unclear. With 1 base removed from V and 2 bases from J, the gap between germline ends came to 6 bases. The CDR3 length is 13 residues. CDR1 and CDR2 from the germline V gene are SGDLS and YYNGEE.

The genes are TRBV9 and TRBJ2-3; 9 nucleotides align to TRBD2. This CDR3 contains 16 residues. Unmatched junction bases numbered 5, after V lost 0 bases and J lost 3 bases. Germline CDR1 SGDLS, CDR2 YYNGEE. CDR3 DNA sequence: TGTGCCAGCAGCGTAGAACCAGCGGGAGGAACAGATACGCAGTATTTT. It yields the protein CASSVEPAGGTDTQYF.